The next 14 T cell receptor beta chains were all read from a single sample in a study of blood T cells in healthy people across ages. Through a sample-barcoded 5' primer and a J-beta primer mix, a second PCR was run for about 6 to 11 cycles. TCRdb reanalysed the 5' RACE reads using MiXCR and keeps one entry per CDR3 protein. Of about a million distinct CDR3 sequences listed, about 48% are singletons. The sequenced sample was blood. The receptors stem from a man younger than 40 in good health.

The chain recombines TRBV12-3 or TRBV12-4 with TRBJ2-1; the D is unclear. V was shortened by 1 base and J by 2 bases, with 6 bases between the two germline ends. CDR3 size: 14 residues. CDR3 region: CASSLDKPYNEQFF. CDR3 in DNA: TGTGCCAGCAGTTTAGATAAGCCCTACAATGAGCAGTTCTTC.

There are a few counts of this clonotype. The V gene is TRBV28, the J gene TRBJ1-6; D call uncertain. The CDR3 covers 15 residues. Germline CDR1 MDHEN, CDR2 SYDVKM. Between the trimmed V and J ends, which lost 5 bases and 1 base, there was a span of 9 bases. CDR3 bases: TGTGCCAGCAGTACCGCCCAATCCTATAATTCACCCCTCCACTTT. Its translation is CASSTAQSYNSPLHF.

Turning to this clonotype: An end of the junction differs from the germline gene, which may be a read error. The chain is built from TRBV7-6 and TRBJ2-5, with D perhaps TRBD1 or TRBD2 (5 bases each). The V gene's germline CDR1 is SGHVS and CDR2 FNYEAQ. CDR3 size: 13 residues. This chain's CDR3 is CASNLGTKETQYF. The CDR3 DNA reads as TGTGCCAGCAACTTAGGGACGAAAGAGACCCAGTACTTC. Together with reference TRBV7-6 and TRBJ2-5, the CDR3 gives the full variable domain: GAGVSQSPRYKVTKRGQDVALRCDPISGHVSLYWYRQALGQGPEFLTYFNYEAQQDKSGLPNDRFSAERPEGSISTLTIQRTEQRDSAMYRCASNLGTKETQYFGPGTRLLVL.

With respect to this clonotype: One junction end disagrees with the germline gene, perhaps due to a read error. The genes are TRBV20-1 and TRBJ2-3, with 12 bases that match TRBD2. Germline assignment: CDR1 DFQATT and CDR2 SNEGSKA (reference sequence). The CDR3 is made up of 14 amino acids. The CDR3 coding sequence is TGCAGTGCTAGGACTAGCGGGGGCATAGATATGCAGTATTTT. It encodes CSARTSGGIDMQYF.

The rearrangement links TRBV5-5 to TRBJ2-7, with TRBD1 as a possible D gene (7 bases). The last part of the DNA fits TRBJ2-5 better; the J call may be wrong. This CDR3 spans 14 amino acids. CDR1 SGHKS and CDR2 YYEKEE come from the germline V gene (reference sequence). As DNA, the CDR3 is TGTGCCAGCGGCGGGGACAGAAATATACGGACCCAGTACTTC. Translation gives CASGGDRNIRTQYF.

The chain combines TRBV5-1 with TRBJ2-4; tentative D call: TRBD2 (6 bases). Near its end, the DNA agrees better with TRBJ2-7, so the J call may be wrong. This CDR3 spans 12 amino acids. In germline, CDR1 is SGHRS, CDR2 YFSETQ. CDR3 region: CASTGDVYEQYF. Written as DNA, the CDR3 is TGCGCCAGCACGGGGGACGTCTACGAGCAGTACTTC.

This clonotype has just a few counts. The CDR3 DNA follows: TGCGCCAGCAGCCCCACGGGGAAGGGTCACGAGCAGTACTTC. Translated: CASSPTGKGHEQYF. This chain joins TRBV4-3 and TRBJ2-7; D possibly corresponds to TRBD2 (5 bases). CDR3 length: 14 amino acids. Looked up from germline, CDR1 is LGHNA and CDR2 is YSLEER. V dropped 4 bases and J dropped 5 bases, with 15 bases sitting between them.

This clonotype was counted ten times or more. The genes are TRBV12-3 or TRBV12-4 and TRBJ2-5, with 7 bases lining up with TRBD1. The CDR3 is 13 residues long. With V trimmed by 6 bases and J by 5 bases, 6 bases remained unmatched. The CDR3 nucleotides are TGTGCCAGCAGCCCTGACAGGGCGGAGACCCAGTACTTC. It encodes CASSPDRAETQYF.

Comment on this clonotype: A read error is possible here, since a much larger clone lies one base away. CDR3 in amino acids: CASSSDISNQPQHF. The CDR3 DNA sequence: TGTGCCAGCAGCTCGGACATTAGCAATCAGCCCCAGCATTTT. This chain joins TRBV12-3 or TRBV12-4 and TRBJ1-5; tentative D call: TRBD1 (5 bases). Trimming stripped 6 bases from V and 0 bases from J, with 9 bases between. This CDR3 is built from 14 residues.

The rearrangement links TRBV29-1 to TRBJ1-2; TRBD1 might be the D (6 bases). CDR3 length: 12 residues. V was shortened by 6 bases and J by 4 bases, with 12 bases between the two germline ends. The germline CDR1 and CDR2 sequences are SQVTM and ANQGSEA. This chain's CDR3 is CSVEQGPYGYTF. CDR3 coding DNA: TGCAGCGTCGAACAGGGTCCCTATGGCTACACCTTC.

This chain connects TRBV3-1 to TRBJ1-4; 8 bases are a match to TRBD1. After removal of 1 base from V and 7 bases from J, the junction contained 5 bases not matched to a gene. The germline V gene has CDR1 LGHDT and CDR2 YNNKEL (reference sequence). This CDR3 has 15 amino acids. CDR3 sequence: CASSQGYRGTEKLFF. CDR3 bases: TGTGCCAGCAGCCAAGGGTACAGGGGGACTGAAAAACTGTTTTTT.

This clonotype was observed a few times. This sequence joins TRBV28 and TRBJ2-1; D not resolved. Germline CDR1 reads MDHEN; CDR2 reads SYDVKM. With 4 bases removed from V and 1 base from J, the gap between germline ends came to 11 bases. The CDR3 runs 15 residues. The CDR3 region has the DNA TGTGCCAGCAGTTCTCCAATCAGATCCTACAATGAGCAGTTCTTC. Amino acids: CASSSPIRSYNEQFF.

The chain has TRBV30 and TRBJ2-3; 7 nucleotides match TRBD2. Per the germline V gene, CDR1 is GTSNPN and CDR2 is SVGIG (reference sequence). After removal of 5 bases from V and 6 bases from J, the junction contained 8 bases not matched to a gene. The CDR3 loop spans 13 amino acids. The CDR3 here is CAWGTTRWDTQYF. In DNA, the CDR3 is TGTGCCTGGGGGACTACTCGCTGGGATACGCAGTATTTT.

DNA for the CDR3: TGTGCCAGCAGCCGCGATGGGGGCTCTGGGGCCAACGTCCTGACTTTC. Its protein product is CASSRDGGSGANVLTF. J is TRBJ2-6 and V is TRBV6-2 or TRBV6-3; D could derive from TRBD1 or TRBD2 (5 bases each). The CDR3 loop spans 16 amino acids. Germline-derived CDR1 and CDR2 are MNHEY and SVGEGT. V lost 6 bases and J 0 bases, leaving 12 bases between the germline ends.